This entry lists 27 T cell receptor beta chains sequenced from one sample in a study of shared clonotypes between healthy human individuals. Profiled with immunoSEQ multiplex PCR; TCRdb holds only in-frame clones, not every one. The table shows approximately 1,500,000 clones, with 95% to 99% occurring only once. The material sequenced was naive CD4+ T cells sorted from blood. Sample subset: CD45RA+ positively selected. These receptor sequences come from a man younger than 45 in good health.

CDR3: CASSPGTGMRYQETQYF. CDR3 in DNA: TGCGCCAGCAGCCCGGGGACAGGGATGCGGTACCAAGAGACCCAGTACTTC. V usage is TRBV5-1 and J usage is TRBJ2-5; 9 nucleotides match TRBD1. The CDR3 consists of 17 residues. Germline-derived CDR1 and CDR2 are SGHRS and YFSETQ. The V gene end was trimmed by 4 bases and the J gene end by 0 bases; junction bases not matched to a gene: 10.

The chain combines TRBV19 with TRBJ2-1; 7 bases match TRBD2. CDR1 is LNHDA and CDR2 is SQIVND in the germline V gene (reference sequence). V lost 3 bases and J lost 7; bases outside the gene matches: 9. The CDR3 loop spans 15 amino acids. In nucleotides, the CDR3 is TGTGCCAGTAGTATCGCGGGGGTACCTACAAATGAGCAGTTCTTC. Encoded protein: CASSIAGVPTNEQFF.

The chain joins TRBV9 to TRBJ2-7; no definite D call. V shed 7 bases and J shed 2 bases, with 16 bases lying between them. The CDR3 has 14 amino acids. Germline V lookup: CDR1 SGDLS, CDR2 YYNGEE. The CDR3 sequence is CASAQAEATYEQYF. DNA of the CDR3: TGTGCCAGCGCCCAAGCAGAGGCAACCTACGAGCAGTACTTC.

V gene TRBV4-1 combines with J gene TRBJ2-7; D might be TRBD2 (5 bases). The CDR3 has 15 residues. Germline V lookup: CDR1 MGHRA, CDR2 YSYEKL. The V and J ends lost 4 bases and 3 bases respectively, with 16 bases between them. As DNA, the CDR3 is TGCGCCAGCAGCCTCGAGGAACTAGGGAACTACGAGCAGTACTTC. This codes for CASSLEELGNYEQYF.

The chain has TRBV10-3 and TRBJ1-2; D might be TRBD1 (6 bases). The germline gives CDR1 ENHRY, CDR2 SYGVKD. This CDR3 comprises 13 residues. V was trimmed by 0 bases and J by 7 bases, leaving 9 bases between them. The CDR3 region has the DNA TGTGCCATCAGTGAGTCGAGGGGGTCTGGCTACACCTTC. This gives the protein CAISESRGSGYTF.

The CDR3: CASSSGLAGPNTGELFF. CDR3 coding DNA: TGCGCCAGCAGCTCGGGACTAGCGGGACCAAACACCGGGGAGCTGTTTTTT. The V gene is TRBV5-1, the J gene TRBJ2-2; TRBD2 matches at 13 bases. Trimming took 3 bases from V and 2 from J; bases not matched to a gene: 4. Germline CDR1 is SGHRS and CDR2 is YFSETQ. The CDR3 length is 17 residues.

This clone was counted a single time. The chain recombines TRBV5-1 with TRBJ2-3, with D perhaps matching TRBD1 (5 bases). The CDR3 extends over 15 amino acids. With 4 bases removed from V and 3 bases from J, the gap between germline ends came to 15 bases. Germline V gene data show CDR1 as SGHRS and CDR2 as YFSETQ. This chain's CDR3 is CASSATLQVTDTQYF. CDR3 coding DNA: TGCGCCAGCAGCGCGACCCTACAGGTGACAGATACGCAGTATTTT.

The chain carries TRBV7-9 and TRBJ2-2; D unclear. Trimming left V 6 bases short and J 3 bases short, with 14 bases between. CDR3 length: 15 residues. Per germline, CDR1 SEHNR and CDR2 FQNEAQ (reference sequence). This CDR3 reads CASSQLGWDTGELFF. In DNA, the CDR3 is TGTGCCAGCAGTCAATTGGGCTGGGACACCGGGGAGCTGTTTTTT.

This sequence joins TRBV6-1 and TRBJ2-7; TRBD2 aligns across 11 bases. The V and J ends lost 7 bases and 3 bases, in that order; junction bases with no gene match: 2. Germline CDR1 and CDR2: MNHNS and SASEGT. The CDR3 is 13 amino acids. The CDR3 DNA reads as TGTGCCAGCAAAGGACTAGCGGGCTACGAGCAGTACTTC. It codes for CASKGLAGYEQYF.

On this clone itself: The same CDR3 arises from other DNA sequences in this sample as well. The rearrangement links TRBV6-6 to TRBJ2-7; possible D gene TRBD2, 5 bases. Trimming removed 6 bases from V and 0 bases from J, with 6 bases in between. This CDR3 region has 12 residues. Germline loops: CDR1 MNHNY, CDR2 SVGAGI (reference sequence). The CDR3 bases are TGTGCCAGCAGCCGGGACTCCTACGAGCAGTACTTC. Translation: CASSRDSYEQYF.

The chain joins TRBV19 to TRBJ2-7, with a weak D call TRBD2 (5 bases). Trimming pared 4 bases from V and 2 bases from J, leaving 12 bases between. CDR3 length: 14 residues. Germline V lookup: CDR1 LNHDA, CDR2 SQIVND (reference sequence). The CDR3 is CASSRASRAYEQYF. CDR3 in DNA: TGTGCCAGTAGTAGGGCTAGCCGTGCCTACGAGCAGTACTTC.

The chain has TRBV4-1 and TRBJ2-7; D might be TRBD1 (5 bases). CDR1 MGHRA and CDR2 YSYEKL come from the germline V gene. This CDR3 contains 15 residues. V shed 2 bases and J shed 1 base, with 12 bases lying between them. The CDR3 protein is CASSQSQGYSYEQYF. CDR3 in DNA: TGCGCCAGCAGCCAATCCCAGGGTTATTCCTACGAGCAGTACTTC.

Written as DNA, the CDR3 is TGCGCCAGCGGCCGAGGCGAGGGGGCGATAACAGATACGCAGTATTTT. The encoded protein is CASGRGEGAITDTQYF. This chain links TRBV23-1 with TRBJ2-3; 7 positions match TRBD1. TRBV23-1 is an ORF; its function is uncertain. The CDR3 loop spans 16 amino acids. V was pared by 8 bases and J by 3 bases, with 14 bases of the junction left unmatched.

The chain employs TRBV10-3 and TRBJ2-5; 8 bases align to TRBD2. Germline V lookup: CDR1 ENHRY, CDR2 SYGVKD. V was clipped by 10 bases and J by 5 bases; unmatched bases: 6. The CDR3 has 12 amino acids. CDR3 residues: CATQAGEETQYF. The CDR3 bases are TGTGCCACCCAAGCGGGAGAGGAGACCCAGTACTTC.

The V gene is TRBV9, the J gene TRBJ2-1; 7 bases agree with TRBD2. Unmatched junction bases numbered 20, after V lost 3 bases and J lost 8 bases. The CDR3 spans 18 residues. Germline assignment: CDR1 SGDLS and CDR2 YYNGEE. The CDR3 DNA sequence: TGTGCCAGCAGCGAACAAAGAGCCGGGACTAATGCCTTCGATGAGCAGTTCTTC. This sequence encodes CASSEQRAGTNAFDEQFF.

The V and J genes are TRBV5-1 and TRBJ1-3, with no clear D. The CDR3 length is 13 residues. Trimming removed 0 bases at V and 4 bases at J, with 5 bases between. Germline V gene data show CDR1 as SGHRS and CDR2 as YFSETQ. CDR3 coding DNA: TGCGCCAGCAGCTTGGGTAGAGGAAACACCATATATTTT. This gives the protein CASSLGRGNTIYF.

CDR3 residues: CASSLGWNTEAFF. Written as DNA, the CDR3 is TGTGCCAGCAGCTTAGGTTGGAACACTGAAGCTTTCTTT. The chain employs TRBV7-6 and TRBJ1-1; no definite D call. CDR3 size: 13 residues. The V end lost 1 base, the J end lost 1 base, and 4 bases lay between the germline ends. In germline, CDR1 is SGHVS, CDR2 FNYEAQ.

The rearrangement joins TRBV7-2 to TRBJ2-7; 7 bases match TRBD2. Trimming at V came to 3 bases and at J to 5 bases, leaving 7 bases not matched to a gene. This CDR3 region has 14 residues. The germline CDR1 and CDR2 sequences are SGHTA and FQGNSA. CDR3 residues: CASSFRAGEHEQYF. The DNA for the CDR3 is TGTGCCAGCAGCTTCAGGGCGGGAGAGCACGAGCAGTACTTC.

The CDR3 bases are TGCGCCAGCAGCTTCGGGACAGGGAGACAAGAGACCCAGTACTTC. Its protein product is CASSFGTGRQETQYF. The genes are TRBV5-1 and TRBJ2-5, with 9 bases matching TRBD1. The CDR3 loop spans 15 amino acids. V was clipped by 2 bases and J by 2 bases; unmatched bases: 4. CDR1 SGHRS and CDR2 YFSETQ come from the germline V gene. The full variable domain, in which reference TRBV5-1 and TRBJ2-5 provide the parts outside the CDR3, is KAGVTQTPRYLIKTRGQQVTLSCSPISGHRSVSWYQQTPGQGLQFLFEYFSETQRNKGNFPGRFSGRQFSNSRSEMNVSTLELGDSALYLCASSFGTGRQETQYFGPGTRLLVL.

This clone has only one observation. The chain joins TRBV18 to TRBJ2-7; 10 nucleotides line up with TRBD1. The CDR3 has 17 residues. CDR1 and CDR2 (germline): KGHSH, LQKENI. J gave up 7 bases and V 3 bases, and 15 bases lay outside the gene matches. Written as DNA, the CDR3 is TGTGCCAGCTCACCCCTGAGGACGGGACAGGGGTCTCTAGAGCAGTACTTC. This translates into CASSPLRTGQGSLEQYF. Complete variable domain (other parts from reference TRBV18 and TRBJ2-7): NAGVMQNPRHLVRRRGQEARLRCSPMKGHSHVYWYRQLPEEGLKFMVYLQKENIIDESGMPKERFSAEFPKEGPSILRIQQVVRGDSAAYFCASSPLRTGQGSLEQYFGPGTRLTVT.

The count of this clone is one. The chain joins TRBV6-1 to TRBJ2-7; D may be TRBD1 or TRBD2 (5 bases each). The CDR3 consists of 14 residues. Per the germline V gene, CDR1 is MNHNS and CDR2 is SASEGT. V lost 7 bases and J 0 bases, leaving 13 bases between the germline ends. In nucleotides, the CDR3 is TGTGCCAGCACCCCGGGGCTACACTCCTACGAGCAGTACTTC. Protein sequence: CASTPGLHSYEQYF.

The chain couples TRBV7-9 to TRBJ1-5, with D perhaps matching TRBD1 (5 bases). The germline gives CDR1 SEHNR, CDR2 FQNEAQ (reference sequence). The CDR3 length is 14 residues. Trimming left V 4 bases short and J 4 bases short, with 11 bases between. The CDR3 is CASSSGRINQPQHF. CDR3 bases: TGTGCCAGCAGCTCAGGGAGAATTAATCAGCCCCAGCATTTT.

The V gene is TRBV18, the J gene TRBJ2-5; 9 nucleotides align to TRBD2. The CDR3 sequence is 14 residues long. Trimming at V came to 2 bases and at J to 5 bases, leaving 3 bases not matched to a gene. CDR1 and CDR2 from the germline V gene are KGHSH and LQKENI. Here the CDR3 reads CASSPRTSVETQYF. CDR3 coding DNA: TGTGCCAGCTCACCAAGGACTAGCGTCGAGACCCAGTACTTC.

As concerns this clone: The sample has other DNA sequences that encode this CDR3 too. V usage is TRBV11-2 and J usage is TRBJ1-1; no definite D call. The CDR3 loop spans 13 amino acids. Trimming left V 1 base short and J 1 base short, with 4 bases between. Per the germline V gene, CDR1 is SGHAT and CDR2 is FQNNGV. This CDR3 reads CASSLGRNTEAFF. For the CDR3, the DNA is TGTGCCAGCAGCTTAGGACGGAACACTGAAGCTTTCTTT.

The CDR3 sequence is CASSDGASSSYEQYF. CDR3 sequence (DNA): TGCGCCAGCAGTGATGGGGCTAGCAGTTCCTACGAGCAGTACTTC. The chain combines TRBV10-1 with TRBJ2-7; D is possibly TRBD1 or TRBD2 (5 bases each). This CDR3 is 15 amino acids long. CDR1 is WNHNN and CDR2 is SYGVQD in the germline V gene (reference sequence). Trimming took 3 bases from V and 1 from J, leaving 13 bases between them.

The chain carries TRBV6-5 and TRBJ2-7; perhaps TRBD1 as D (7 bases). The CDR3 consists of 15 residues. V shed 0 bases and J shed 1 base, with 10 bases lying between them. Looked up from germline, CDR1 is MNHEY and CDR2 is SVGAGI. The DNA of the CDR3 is TGTGCCAGCAGTTACTCGGGGGGACAGTCCTACGAGCAGTACTTC. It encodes CASSYSGGQSYEQYF.

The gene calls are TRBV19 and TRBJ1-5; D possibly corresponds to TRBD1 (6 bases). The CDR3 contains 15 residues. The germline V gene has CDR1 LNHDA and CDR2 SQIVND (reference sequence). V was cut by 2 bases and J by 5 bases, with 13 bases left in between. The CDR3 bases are TGTGCCAGTAGTATACGGGCAGGGGCGGATCAGCCCCAGCATTTT. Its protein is CASSIRAGADQPQHF.